Following are 25 T cell receptor beta chains from one sample sequenced in a study of cytomegalovirus exposure and HLA in healthy donors. Clones were read by immunoSEQ multiplex PCR, and TCRdb kept only the in-frame ones, dropping some. The table has about 220,000 clones, around 90% seen once. Source material: PBMCs. These receptors were taken from a woman aged 18-30 years in good health and CMV-seronegative.

The V call is TRBV18, the J call TRBJ2-2, with a tentative D call TRBD2 (6 bases). CDR1 and CDR2 (germline): KGHSH, LQKENI. The ends were cut back, 6 bases at V and 2 bases at J, with 13 bases in the middle. This CDR3 spans 15 amino acids. In DNA, the CDR3 is TGTGCCAGCTCTGAACTAGCAGAAAACACCGGGGAGCTGTTTTTT. Translated, it gives CASSELAENTGELFF.

The rearrangement links TRBV9 to TRBJ1-1; TRBD1 is a possible D gene (6 bases). Trimming took off 4 bases at V and 1 base at J, with 14 bases between the two ends. Per germline, CDR1 SGDLS and CDR2 YYNGEE. The CDR3 loop spans 15 amino acids. The CDR3 region has the DNA TGTGCCAGCAGCCTGACTGGGGGCGGGAACACTGAAGCTTTCTTT. As protein: CASSLTGGGNTEAFF.

The V and J genes are TRBV7-8 and TRBJ1-6, with a weak D call TRBD1 (5 bases). Trimming took 7 bases from V and 0 from J, leaving 13 bases between them. Germline-derived CDR1 and CDR2 are SGHVS and FQNEAQ. This CDR3 region has 16 residues. The CDR3 protein is CASTLTVSSYNSPLHF. Written as DNA, the CDR3 is TGTGCCAGCACCCTGACAGTATCCTCCTATAATTCACCCCTCCACTTT.

The chain recombines TRBV30 with TRBJ2-3; no firm D call. With 7 bases removed from V and 5 bases from J, the gap between germline ends came to 19 bases. The CDR3 runs 14 residues. Germline V gene sequence: CDR1 GTSNPN, CDR2 SVGIG (reference sequence). CDR3 protein: CASEAHGSKDTQYF. The CDR3, as DNA: TGTGCCTCCGAGGCACATGGGTCGAAAGATACGCAGTATTTT.

The chain is built from TRBV6-5 and TRBJ1-1, with D hard to call. Germline CDR1 and CDR2: MNHEY and SVGAGI. Trimming removed 6 bases at V and 1 base at J, with 15 bases between. The CDR3 has 15 residues. CDR3 coding DNA: TGTGCCAGCAGGCCCTTTGAGCAGGAGAACACTGAAGCTTTCTTT. Its protein is CASRPFEQENTEAFF.

V is TRBV11-2 and J is TRBJ2-7; maybe TRBD2 (5 bases). Trimming cost V 5 bases and J 6 bases, with 17 bases left between them. CDR3 length: 14 amino acids. Germline V gene lookup returns CDR1 SGHAT and CDR2 FQNNGV. For the CDR3, the DNA is TGTGCCAGCAGCCCCCTACGCCAGGCGGGCGAGCAGTACTTC. It encodes CASSPLRQAGEQYF.

This sequence joins TRBV4-2 and TRBJ1-5; no firm D call. The CDR3 contains 15 residues. Germline CDR1 and CDR2: LGHNA and YNFKEQ. The V end was cut by 0 bases, the J end by 9 bases, with 15 bases between. The CDR3 sequence: CASSQEMNNDRPQHF. The CDR3 nucleotides read TGTGCCAGCAGCCAAGAGATGAACAACGATCGGCCCCAGCATTTT.

The chain combines TRBV7-9 with TRBJ2-2; 7 bases align to TRBD1. Germline loops: CDR1 SEHNR, CDR2 FQNEAQ (reference sequence). J was trimmed by 2 bases and V by 8 bases; bases with no gene match: 5. The CDR3 is made up of 14 amino acids. This CDR3 is CASYRGRNTGELFF. CDR3 coding DNA: TGTGCCAGCTACAGGGGACGAAACACCGGGGAGCTGTTTTTT.

V usage is TRBV10-3 and J usage is TRBJ1-4, with 8 bases matching TRBD1. Germline CDR1 reads ENHRY; CDR2 reads SYGVKD. The junction had 0 bases not matched to a gene; V was cut back by 3 bases and J by 3 bases. This CDR3 comprises 14 residues. The CDR3 loop is CAISEQGANEKLFF. In DNA, the CDR3 is TGTGCCATCAGTGAACAGGGGGCTAATGAAAAACTGTTTTTT.

The chain combines TRBV5-4 with TRBJ1-2, with D possibly being TRBD1 (6 bases). This CDR3 is built from 14 residues. Per germline, CDR1 SGHNT and CDR2 YYREEE (reference sequence). V shed 4 bases and J shed 2 bases, with 12 bases lying between them. The CDR3, as DNA: TGTGCCAGCAGCCAAACAGGGACCAACTATGGCTACACCTTC. It translates to CASSQTGTNYGYTF.

The V call is TRBV30, the J call TRBJ1-6; TRBD1 matches 9 bases. The CDR3 is 14 amino acids. Germline lookup yields CDR1 GTSNPN and CDR2 SVGIG (reference sequence). The junction had 4 bases not matched to a gene; V was cut back by 0 bases and J by 10 bases. Here the CDR3 reads CAWSVGTGNSPLHF. CDR3 coding DNA: TGTGCCTGGAGTGTTGGGACAGGGAACTCACCCCTCCACTTT.

The CDR3 reads CASSLVRATTETQYF. CDR3 DNA: TGTGCCAGCAGCTTGGTGCGGGCGACCACCGAGACCCAGTACTTC. This chain connects TRBV5-4 to TRBJ2-5, with D perhaps matching TRBD2 (5 bases). V lost 0 bases and J lost 5, with 14 bases in between. In germline, CDR1 is SGHNT, CDR2 YYREEE (reference sequence). The CDR3 contains 15 residues.

The chain combines TRBV19 with TRBJ2-1; TRBD2 might be the D (6 bases). Trimming removed 7 bases from V and 6 bases from J, with 13 bases in between. The CDR3 contains 13 residues. Germline-derived CDR1 and CDR2 are LNHDA and SQIVND (reference sequence). CDR3 sequence: CASKVGGGNEQFF. The CDR3 DNA sequence: TGTGCCAGTAAGGTTGGGGGAGGCAATGAGCAGTTCTTC.

In DNA, the CDR3 is TGTGCCAGCATCCAAAGCGGGAGTAAGTCCTACGAGCAGTACTTC. This codes for CASIQSGSKSYEQYF. The chain joins TRBV6-1 to TRBJ2-7; 8 bases are shared with TRBD2. J was trimmed by 1 base and V by 7 bases; bases with no gene match: 9. The CDR3 covers 15 residues. Germline lookup yields CDR1 MNHNS and CDR2 SASEGT.

The chain combines TRBV27 with TRBJ2-3, with TRBD1 as a possible D gene (6 bases). The CDR3 covers 15 residues. The ends were cut back, 4 bases at V and 5 bases at J, with 16 bases in the middle. Germline V gives CDR1 MNHEY, CDR2 SMNVEV (reference sequence). DNA for the CDR3: TGTGCCAGCAGTTCCTTTCTGACAGGAGGAGATACGCAGTATTTT. It is translated as CASSSFLTGGDTQYF.

The chain recombines TRBV27 with TRBJ1-1, with D hard to call. Germline lookup yields CDR1 MNHEY and CDR2 SMNVEV (reference sequence). V shed 2 bases and J shed 1 base, with 8 bases lying between them. The CDR3 has 14 amino acids. The CDR3 reads CASSLRRGNTEAFF. The CDR3 coding sequence is TGTGCCAGCAGTTTAAGGAGAGGGAACACTGAAGCTTTCTTT.

The chain has TRBV28 and TRBJ2-7; possibly TRBD2 for D (6 bases). V was pared by 5 bases and J by 6 bases, with 23 bases between. Germline V gene sequence: CDR1 MDHEN, CDR2 SYDVKM. CDR3 length equals 16 residues. CDR3 sequence reads: CASSPLLEGRESEQYF. The CDR3 DNA sequence: TGTGCCAGCAGTCCACTCCTGGAGGGCCGGGAAAGCGAGCAGTACTTC.

This chain links TRBV11-1 with TRBJ1-1, with no clear D. Germline CDR1 SGHAT, CDR2 FQDESV (reference sequence). The CDR3 spans 15 residues. V lost 0 bases to trimming and J lost 3 bases, with 11 bases between them. The CDR3 loop is CASSLARRLDTEAFF. The CDR3 DNA is TGTGCCAGCAGCTTAGCTCGGAGGTTGGACACTGAAGCTTTCTTT. The complete variable domain, with remaining parts taken from reference TRBV11-1 and TRBJ1-1, reads EAEVAQSPRYKITEKSQAVAFWCDPISGHATLYWYRQILGQGPELLVQFQDESVVDDSQLPKDRFSAERLKGVDSTLKIQPAELGDSAMYLCASSLARRLDTEAFFGQGTRLTVV.

This chain connects TRBV5-1 to TRBJ2-1, with D possibly TRBD1 on 6 matching bases. The germline V gene has CDR1 SGHRS and CDR2 YFSETQ. The length of the CDR3 is 15 residues. Trimming shortened V by 0 bases and J by 5 bases, and 12 bases separated the two germline ends. CDR3 sequence: CASSLDGTPNNEQFF. The CDR3 nucleotides read TGCGCCAGCAGCTTGGATGGGACACCGAACAATGAGCAGTTCTTC.

In its sample, this clone was seen once. The chain has TRBV7-3 and TRBJ2-3; 9 bases map to TRBD2. The length of the CDR3 is 18 residues. V shed 0 bases, J shed 2 bases, and the junction held 9 bases outside the gene matches. CDR1 and CDR2 (germline): SGHTA, FQGTGA. The CDR3 spells CASSLTGGLAGPTDTQYF. The CDR3 DNA reads TGTGCCAGCAGCTTAACGGGGGGGCTAGCGGGACCCACAGATACGCAGTATTTT.

V and J are TRBV6-6 and TRBJ2-3; 12 positions match TRBD1. The CDR3 runs to 16 residues. In germline, CDR1 is MNHNY, CDR2 SVGAGI (reference sequence). Trimming cost V 3 bases and J 5 bases; bases outside gene matches: 6. This chain's CDR3 is CASSYAGQGAVDTQYF. DNA of the CDR3: TGTGCCAGCAGTTATGCGGGACAGGGGGCCGTAGATACGCAGTATTTT.

The V call is TRBV4-1, the J call TRBJ2-1; D may be TRBD2 (5 bases). V was shortened by 0 bases and J by 2 bases, with 17 bases between the two germline ends. This CDR3 is 18 amino acids long. Germline V gives CDR1 MGHRA, CDR2 YSYEKL. The CDR3 loop is CASSQDLILRDPYNEQFF. CDR3 DNA: TGCGCCAGCAGCCAAGATTTAATTCTACGGGATCCCTACAATGAGCAGTTCTTC.

The rearrangement uses TRBV19 and TRBJ2-7, with 10 bases matching TRBD2. V shed 4 bases and J 6 bases; nucleotides not matched to a gene: 9. Germline V gives CDR1 LNHDA, CDR2 SQIVND (reference sequence). The CDR3 contains 15 residues. CDR3 amino acids: CASSRIAGGISEQYF. In DNA form, the CDR3 reads TGTGCCAGTAGTAGGATAGCGGGAGGCATCTCCGAGCAGTACTTC.

This chain links TRBV30 with TRBJ2-5, with a weak D call TRBD1 (6 bases). The germline V and J ends were trimmed by 1 base and 1 base, with 16 bases remaining between them. Germline CDR1 GTSNPN, CDR2 SVGIG (reference sequence). There are 16 residues in the CDR3. The CDR3 region is CAWSGLRGEPQETQYF. The DNA of the CDR3 is TGTGCCTGGAGTGGCCTCAGGGGCGAACCCCAAGAGACCCAGTACTTC. Looking up the rest from reference TRBV30 and TRBJ2-5 gives the full variable domain: SQTIHQWPATLVQPVGSPLSLECTVEGTSNPNLYWYRQAAGRGLQLLFYSVGIGQISSEVPQNLSASRPQDRQFILSSKKLLLSDSGFYLCAWSGLRGEPQETQYFGPGTRLLVL.

The chain recombines TRBV6-1 with TRBJ2-5, with a tentative D call TRBD2 (7 bases). The V end lost 6 bases, the J end lost 4 bases, and 12 bases lay between the germline ends. Germline V gives CDR1 MNHNS, CDR2 SASEGT. This CDR3 spans 13 amino acids. The CDR3 protein is CASSERGGETQYF. In DNA form, the CDR3 reads TGTGCCAGCAGCGAAAGGGGGGGAGAGACCCAGTACTTC.